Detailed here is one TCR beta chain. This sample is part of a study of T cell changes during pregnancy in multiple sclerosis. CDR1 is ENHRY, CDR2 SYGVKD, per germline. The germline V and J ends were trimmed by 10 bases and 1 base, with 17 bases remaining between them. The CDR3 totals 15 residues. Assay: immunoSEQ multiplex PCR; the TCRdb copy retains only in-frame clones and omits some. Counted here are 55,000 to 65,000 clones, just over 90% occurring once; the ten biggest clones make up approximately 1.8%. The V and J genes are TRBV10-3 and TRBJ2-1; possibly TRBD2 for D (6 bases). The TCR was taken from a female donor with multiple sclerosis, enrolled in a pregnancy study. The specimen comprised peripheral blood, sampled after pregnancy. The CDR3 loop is CANGWGGASYNEQFF. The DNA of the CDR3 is TGTGCCAACGGTTGGGGCGGGGCATCCTACAATGAGCAGTTCTTC.